This T cell receptor beta chain was retrieved from a study of blood T cell repertoires in COVID-19. The germline CDR1 and CDR2 sequences are SGHDT and YYEEEE. This CDR3 contains 13 residues. V was clipped by 4 bases and J by 9 bases; unmatched bases: 6. Some clones are missing from TCRdb's copy, which holds only in-frame ones; the method was immunoSEQ multiplex PCR. The data show 300,000 or so clones, around nine tenths seen once. The genes are TRBV5-6 and TRBJ2-3; 9 nucleotides agree with TRBD2. The sequence came from a man between 65 and 85 years old with acute or convalescent COVID-19. The sequenced sample consisted of peripheral blood. CDR3 protein: CASSRIAGGTQYF. DNA for the CDR3: TGTGCCAGCAGCCGGATTGCGGGGGGGACGCAGTATTTT.